This TCR beta chain was identified in a study of T cell repertoires in cytomegalovirus infection. Study-level information: Based on public TCR beta signatures, there were indications of CMV infection and of a matching HLA type. General study points: Cumulative frequency of public TCR beta families picked out carriers of CMV plus the relevant HLA. Predominance within the ex vivo response was attributable to HLA-C-restricted CMV-specific TCR beta clonotypes.

TCRdb fed the reads into MiXCR, producing one record per CDR3 protein. The top ten hold roughly a quarter of the sample, which has around 170,000 distinct CDR3 sequences, 13% to 15% seen once. Germline assignment: CDR1 SGHDN and CDR2 FVKESK. V lost 0 bases, J lost 7 bases, and 4 bases stayed unmatched. CDR3 size: 14 residues. The sample holds many counts of this clonotype. Antigen unknown. Sequenced sample: PBMCs. The origin of this receptor is a human donor in good health (CMV status not recorded). Some clones in this sample may be carry-over from other donors' samples. This chain connects TRBV14 to TRBJ1-2; 8 nucleotides agree with TRBD1. The CDR3, as DNA: TGTGCCAGCAGCCAAGATACCAGGGGGCTTGGCTACACCTTC. Its translation is CASSQDTRGLGYTF.